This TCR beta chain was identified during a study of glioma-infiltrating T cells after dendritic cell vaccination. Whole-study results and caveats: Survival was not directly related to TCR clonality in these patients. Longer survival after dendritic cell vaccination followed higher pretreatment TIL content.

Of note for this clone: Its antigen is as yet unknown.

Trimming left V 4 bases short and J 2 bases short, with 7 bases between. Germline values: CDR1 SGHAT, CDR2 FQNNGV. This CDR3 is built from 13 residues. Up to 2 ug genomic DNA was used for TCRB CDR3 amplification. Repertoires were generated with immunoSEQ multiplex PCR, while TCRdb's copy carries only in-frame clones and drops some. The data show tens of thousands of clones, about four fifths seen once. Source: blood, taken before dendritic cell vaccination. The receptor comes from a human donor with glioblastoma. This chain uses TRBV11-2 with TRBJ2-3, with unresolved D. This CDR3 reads CASSSRYTDTQYF. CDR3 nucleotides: TGTGCCAGCAGCTCCCGTTACACAGATACGCAGTATTTT.